The T cell receptor beta chain described here comes from a study of OX40 agonist ivuxolimab in advanced cancers. The overall study: Dose-escalation patients' cancers were hepatocellular carcinoma, melanoma, renal cell or head and neck cancer. Two patients with cutaneous melanoma and one with hepatocellular carcinoma, three in total, showed partial responses. Points from the study as a whole: Within 6 weeks, CD4+ and CD8+ blood T cells expanded clonally at 0.1 to 3.0 mg/kg.

Germline CDR1 reads SGHAT; CDR2 reads FQNNGV. This CDR3 comprises 15 residues. Deletions cut 4 bases from V and 0 bases from J, with 13 bases between. This clone was seen once. Its specificity is unknown. Using immunoSEQ multiplex PCR, the repertoire was profiled, and TCRdb retains in-frame clones only, with some absent. The sample carries about 79,000 clones, around 91% recorded once. The TCR was taken from an adult with an advanced solid tumor such as melanoma, head and neck, liver or kidney cancer. The gene calls are TRBV11-2 and TRBJ2-7; D unclear. Sequenced material: CD4+ or CD8+ T cells sorted from blood, taken in a trial of the OX40 agonist ivuxolimab. CDR3 region: CASSSDGPISYEQYF. The CDR3 bases are TGTGCCAGCAGCTCCGACGGCCCGATCTCCTACGAGCAGTACTTC.